The clone carrying this TCR beta chain was observed a few times. What it recognizes is unknown. The record originates from a study of T cell responses to AZD1222 COVID-19 vaccine. About the study: Second-dose intervals near 4 or 12 weeks were combined.

Trimming left V 6 bases short and J 0 bases short, with 7 bases between. The CDR3 is 13 amino acids. Looked up from germline, CDR1 is SGDLS and CDR2 is YYNGEE. Generated by immunoSEQ multiplex PCR, the TCRdb table keeps only in-frame clones and is missing some. The sample yields 90,000 or so clones, around 85% seen once. Study-wide results and limits: Donors were largely white British and mainly female; clonal diversity was possibly underestimated. Repertoires in all cases were sampled only once the peak T cell response had passed. Researchers report vaccine-associated CD4 TCRs spanning spike, with dominance at 160-218 and 743-854.

The clonotype originates from an adult in good health. The V and J genes are TRBV9 and TRBJ1-3; the D is unclear. This specimen consisted of peripheral blood, obtained on day 0 of AZD1222 vaccination. CDR3 region: CASKESSGNTIYF. DNA for the CDR3: TGTGCCAGCAAGGAGAGCTCTGGAAACACCATATATTTT.